These 28 T cell receptor beta chains originate from one sample sequenced in a study of blood T cell repertoires in COVID-19 (dated by TCRdb to about 2020). Libraries were made using the immunoSEQ multiplex PCR assay. TCRdb re-hosts the immuneACCESS table, in-frame sequences only. Its copies lack some clones; in the studies checked, an unresolved V gene accounts for under half of them, and the cause for the rest is not known. The sample table records about 150,000 clones; approximately 90% of these occur just once. The ten biggest clones cover approximately 4.5% of the sample. The specimen sequenced was PBMCs or T cells enriched from blood (not recorded which). Every receptor here comes from a man aged 45 to 65 who had recovered from COVID-19.

The chain uses TRBV6-5 and TRBJ1-5, with a tentative D call TRBD1 (5 bases). The CDR3 has 13 amino acids. The germline V gene encodes CDR1 MNHEY and CDR2 SVGAGI. Trimming stripped 6 bases from V and 2 bases from J, with 8 bases between. CDR3 sequence reads: CASSRQRNQPQHF. The CDR3 coding sequence is TGTGCCAGCAGCAGACAGCGCAATCAGCCCCAGCATTTT.

The J gene is TRBJ2-3, the V gene TRBV5-1, with 8 bases aligning to TRBD1. V was pared by 4 bases and J by 1 base, with 8 bases of the junction left unmatched. Per the germline V gene, CDR1 is SGHRS and CDR2 is YFSETQ. This CDR3 is built from 16 residues. The DNA of the CDR3 is TGCGCCAGCAGCCAAGGACAGGGAAGGGGCACAGATACGCAGTATTTT. This encodes CASSQGQGRGTDTQYF.

In its sample, this clone was seen a few times. This chain links TRBV7-2 with TRBJ2-3; D remains unclear. CDR1 and CDR2 (germline): SGHTA, FQGNSA. This CDR3 contains 16 residues. V was shortened by 3 bases and J by 0 bases, with 13 bases between the two germline ends. In DNA, the CDR3 is TGTGCCAGCAGCTTCCTCTACGGTTCTAGCACAGATACGCAGTATTTT. Encoded protein: CASSFLYGSSTDTQYF. The whole variable domain, filled in from reference TRBV7-2 and TRBJ2-3, reads GAGVSQSPSNKVTEKGKDVELRCDPISGHTALYWYRQSLGQGLEFLIYFQGNSAPDKSGLPSDRFSAERTGGSVSTLTIQRTQQEDSAVYLCASSFLYGSSTDTQYFGPGTRLTVL.

The J gene is TRBJ1-1, the V gene TRBV7-9, with a weak D call TRBD1 (6 bases). The germline CDR1 and CDR2 sequences are SEHNR and FQNEAQ (reference sequence). V dropped 2 bases and J dropped 2 bases, with 9 bases sitting between them. The CDR3 spans 14 residues. The CDR3 sequence is CASSLTGSNTEAFF. CDR3 sequence (DNA): TGTGCCAGCAGCTTAACAGGGAGTAACACTGAAGCTTTCTTT. Full variable domain (outside the CDR3, taken from reference TRBV7-9 and TRBJ1-1): DTGVSQNPRHKITKRGQNVTFRCDPISEHNRLYWYRQTLGQGPEFLTYFQNEAQLEKSRLLSDRFSAERPKGSFSTLEIQRTEQGDSAMYLCASSLTGSNTEAFFGQGTRLTVV.

The chain recombines TRBV6-5 with TRBJ2-2, with 7 bases identical to TRBD1. The junction had 5 bases not matched to a gene; V was cut back by 5 bases and J by 2 bases. The germline CDR1 and CDR2 sequences are MNHEY and SVGAGI. This CDR3 spans 15 amino acids. The CDR3, as DNA: TGTGCCAGCAGTCCGGGACAGTTTAACACCGGGGAGCTGTTTTTT. Translated: CASSPGQFNTGELFF.

This sequence joins TRBV6-5 and TRBJ1-5; a possible D gene is TRBD1 (6 bases). This CDR3 is built from 14 residues. V was pared by 6 bases and J by 7 bases, with 16 bases between. CDR1 is MNHEY, CDR2 SVGAGI, per germline. CDR3 nucleotide sequence: TGTGCCAGCAGGCCAGACAGGAGAGGGCAGCCCCAGCATTTT. It yields the protein CASRPDRRGQPQHF.

The chain employs TRBV24-1 and TRBJ1-2, with 9 bases fitting TRBD1. CDR1 and CDR2 from the germline V gene are KGHDR and SFDVKD. The CDR3 covers 16 residues. V lost 7 bases to trimming and J lost 6 bases; unmatched junction nucleotides: 14. This CDR3 is CATSKPGQGGFHGYTF. The CDR3 DNA sequence: TGTGCCACCAGCAAGCCGGGACAGGGAGGCTTCCATGGCTACACCTTC.

The chain uses TRBV7-6 and TRBJ1-5; TRBD1 matches 8 bases. Looked up from germline, CDR1 is SGHVS and CDR2 is FNYEAQ. The CDR3 sequence is 15 residues long. The J segment lost 5 bases and the V segment lost 2 bases, leaving 5 bases of the junction unmatched. In nucleotides, the CDR3 is TGTGCCAGCAGCTTACAGGGGGCGGCGGATCAGCCCCAGCATTTT. Encoded protein: CASSLQGAADQPQHF.

The chain couples TRBV19 to TRBJ2-4, with D perhaps matching TRBD1 (5 bases). Germline V gives CDR1 LNHDA, CDR2 SQIVND (reference sequence). The V end was cut by 1 base, the J end by 0 bases, with 10 bases between. The CDR3 extends over 16 amino acids. The CDR3 region has the DNA TGTGCCAGTAGTATAGGGACACTGCTAGCCAAAAACATTCAGTACTTC. Amino acid sequence: CASSIGTLLAKNIQYF.

CDR3 amino acids: CASSAQGAGAEAFF. The CDR3 DNA is TGTGCCAGCAGTGCACAGGGGGCTGGCGCTGAAGCTTTCTTT. The chain has TRBV28 and TRBJ1-1, with 9 bases lining up with TRBD1. This CDR3 has 14 amino acids. The germline gives CDR1 MDHEN, CDR2 SYDVKM. J lost 6 bases, V lost 5 bases, and 7 bases had no gene match.

The chain links TRBV4-1 to TRBJ1-4; a weak D match, TRBD1 (5 bases). This CDR3 is 14 amino acids long. Germline V gives CDR1 MGHRA, CDR2 YSYEKL. Between the trimmed V and J ends, which lost 2 bases and 5 bases, there was a span of 9 bases. The CDR3 is CASSQTEGNEKLFF. The CDR3 coding sequence is TGCGCCAGCAGCCAAACGGAGGGGAATGAAAAACTGTTTTTT.

The chain combines TRBV28 with TRBJ1-3; a weak D match, TRBD1 (6 bases). This CDR3 region has 16 residues. Germline CDR1 reads MDHEN; CDR2 reads SYDVKM. The V end was cut by 5 bases, the J end by 0 bases, with 14 bases between. The CDR3 is CASSRDTLYSGNTIYF. The CDR3 nucleotides are TGTGCCAGCAGTCGGGACACTCTTTACTCTGGAAACACCATATATTTT.

The chain carries TRBV7-6 and TRBJ1-5; 7 bases line up with TRBD1. There are 15 residues in the CDR3. Germline V gives CDR1 SGHVS, CDR2 FNYEAQ. The V segment lost 1 base and the J segment 0 bases; nucleotides outside the gene matches: 0. CDR3 sequence (DNA): TGTGCCAGCAGCTTAGGGACAGGTAGCAATCAGCCCCAGCATTTT. It yields the protein CASSLGTGSNQPQHF.

In this sample, this clone turned up a few times. This chain connects TRBV19 to TRBJ1-4; D unclear. Trimming cost V 7 bases and J 0 bases, with 15 bases left between them. The germline CDR1 and CDR2 sequences are LNHDA and SQIVND (reference sequence). This CDR3 has 16 amino acids. In DNA form, the CDR3 reads TGTGCCAGTAAGAGTCGGGCGGGAGCAACTAATGAAAAACTGTTTTTT. Its translation is CASKSRAGATNEKLFF.

V usage is TRBV30 and J usage is TRBJ2-7, with 10 nucleotides matching TRBD1. CDR3 length: 16 amino acids. Germline V CDR1 and CDR2: GTSNPN, SVGIG (reference sequence). The V gene end was trimmed by 4 bases and the J gene end by 5 bases; junction bases not matched to a gene: 14. This CDR3 reads CAWNLMGTGVLHEQYV. The CDR3 bases are TGTGCCTGGAATCTAATGGGGACAGGGGTCCTTCACGAGCAGTACGTC.

This clone was observed a few times. The chain carries TRBV10-3 and TRBJ1-1, with TRBD1 matching over 10 bases. This CDR3 has 14 amino acids. Trimming at V came to 6 bases and at J to 7 bases, leaving 8 bases not matched to a gene. Germline-derived CDR1 and CDR2 are ENHRY and SYGVKD. This chain's CDR3 is CAISSTGGRGEAFF. Written as DNA, the CDR3 is TGTGCCATCAGCTCGACAGGGGGCAGGGGTGAAGCTTTCTTT.

This clone was observed a handful of times. The chain is built from TRBV6-5 and TRBJ1-6; D is ambiguous. The length of the CDR3 is 15 residues. The germline CDR1 and CDR2 sequences are MNHEY and SVGAGI. V dropped 10 bases and J dropped 0 bases, with 13 bases sitting between them. The CDR3 reads CATLKAASYNSPLHF. CDR3 coding DNA: TGTGCCACTCTTAAGGCGGCCTCCTATAATTCACCCCTCCACTTT.

CDR3 sequence (DNA): TGCGCCAGCAGCTTGATAGGGGACAATGAGCAGTTCTTC. Translation: CASSLIGDNEQFF. The chain recombines TRBV5-1 with TRBJ2-1, with D maybe TRBD1 (5 bases). This CDR3 contains 13 residues. Trimming took off 1 base at V and 5 bases at J, with 7 bases between the two ends. Germline lookup yields CDR1 SGHRS and CDR2 YFSETQ. Drawing the rest from reference TRBV5-1 and TRBJ2-1, the complete variable domain is KAGVTQTPRYLIKTRGQQVTLSCSPISGHRSVSWYQQTPGQGLQFLFEYFSETQRNKGNFPGRFSGRQFSNSRSEMNVSTLELGDSALYLCASSLIGDNEQFFGPGTRLTVL.

The J gene is TRBJ2-2, the V gene TRBV28; D is uncertain. Germline V gives CDR1 MDHEN, CDR2 SYDVKM. The V gene lost 3 bases and the J gene lost 6 bases, with 8 bases spanning the gap. The CDR3 spans 13 residues. The CDR3 protein is CASSFQGAGELFF. The CDR3 DNA follows: TGTGCCAGCAGTTTCCAAGGAGCCGGGGAGCTGTTTTTT.

The chain links TRBV7-8 to TRBJ1-2; D perhaps matches TRBD1 (6 bases). Deletions cut 1 base from V and 4 bases from J, with 19 bases between. CDR1 SGHVS and CDR2 FQNEAQ come from the germline V gene. The CDR3 has 17 residues. The CDR3 DNA reads as TGTGCCAGCAGCTTAGTCTTGGCGACAGGATCGGTCTATGGCTACACCTTC. Protein sequence: CASSLVLATGSVYGYTF.

This rearrangement joins TRBV11-2 to TRBJ2-5; 9 bases match TRBD1. Germline lookup yields CDR1 SGHAT and CDR2 FQNNGV. The CDR3 contains 14 residues. With V trimmed by 5 bases and J by 7 bases, 8 bases remained unmatched. The CDR3, as DNA: TGTGCCAGCAGCCGACAGGGGGGGGTTGGGACCCAGTACTTC. Protein: CASSRQGGVGTQYF.

The CDR3 bases are TGTGCCAGCAGCGCTACAGTGAACACTGAAGCTTTCTTT. It specifies CASSATVNTEAFF. The chain has TRBV5-8 and TRBJ1-1; D unresolved. Between the trimmed V and J ends, which lost 4 bases and 0 bases, there was a span of 7 bases. The CDR3 length is 13 residues. Germline CDR1 SGHTS, CDR2 YDEGEE.

The chain recombines TRBV10-3 with TRBJ1-5; 8 bases align to TRBD1. CDR3 length: 13 residues. Germline V gene lookup returns CDR1 ENHRY and CDR2 SYGVKD. The junction had 1 base not matched to a gene; V was cut back by 4 bases and J by 5 bases. Here the CDR3 DNA reads TGTGCCATCAGTGTACAGGGGGATCAGCCCCAGCATTTT. As protein: CAISVQGDQPQHF.

CDR3 nucleotide sequence: TGTGCCAGCAGCGTATCTGGCGGGGAAACAGATACGCAGTATTTT. Protein: CASSVSGGETDTQYF. This chain links TRBV9 with TRBJ2-3; perhaps TRBD2 as D (6 bases). V was trimmed by 1 base and J by 3 bases, leaving 12 bases between them. This CDR3 region has 15 residues. CDR1 is SGDLS, CDR2 YYNGEE, per germline. The variable domain in full, with the rest retrieved from reference TRBV9 and TRBJ2-3, is DSGVTQTPKHLITATGQRVTLRCSPRSGDLSVYWYQQSLDQGLQFLIQYYNGEERAKGNILERFSAQQFPDLHSELNLSSLELGDSALYFCASSVSGGETDTQYFGPGTRLTVL.

The rearrangement uses TRBV7-6 and TRBJ2-1, with 7 positions matching TRBD2. Germline V lookup: CDR1 SGHVS, CDR2 FNYEAQ. This CDR3 comprises 13 residues. V trimming: 4 bases; J trimming: 7 bases; junction bases outside the gene matches: 4. The CDR3 region has the DNA TGTGCCAGCAGCTCCCTGGGAGGGAATGAGCAGTTCTTC. Amino acid sequence: CASSSLGGNEQFF.

The rearrangement links TRBV6-2 or TRBV6-3 to TRBJ1-2, with a tentative D call TRBD1 (6 bases). The CDR3 runs 13 residues. Germline CDR1 is MNHEY and CDR2 is SVGEGT. V was shortened by 6 bases and J by 4 bases, with 12 bases between the two germline ends. The CDR3 DNA reads TGTGCCAGCAGCCCGGGACAAACCTATGGCTACACCTTC. It codes for CASSPGQTYGYTF.

The chain recombines TRBV30 with TRBJ2-7, with TRBD1 as a possible D gene (6 bases). V dropped 5 bases and J dropped 3 bases, with 11 bases sitting between them. Germline V lookup: CDR1 GTSNPN, CDR2 SVGIG (reference sequence). The CDR3 contains 12 residues. CDR3 sequence (DNA): TGTGCCTGGTCTCCACAGGGCTACGAGCAGTACGTC. Translation: CAWSPQGYEQYV.

J is TRBJ2-5 and V is TRBV7-9; the match to TRBD2 covers 7 bases. There are 14 residues in the CDR3. V trimming: 5 bases; J trimming: 7 bases; junction bases outside the gene matches: 10. Germline lookup yields CDR1 SEHNR and CDR2 FQNEAQ (reference sequence). The CDR3 DNA reads TGTGCCAGCAGCCGAGACGCGGGAGTATCGACCCAGTACTTC. Translation: CASSRDAGVSTQYF.